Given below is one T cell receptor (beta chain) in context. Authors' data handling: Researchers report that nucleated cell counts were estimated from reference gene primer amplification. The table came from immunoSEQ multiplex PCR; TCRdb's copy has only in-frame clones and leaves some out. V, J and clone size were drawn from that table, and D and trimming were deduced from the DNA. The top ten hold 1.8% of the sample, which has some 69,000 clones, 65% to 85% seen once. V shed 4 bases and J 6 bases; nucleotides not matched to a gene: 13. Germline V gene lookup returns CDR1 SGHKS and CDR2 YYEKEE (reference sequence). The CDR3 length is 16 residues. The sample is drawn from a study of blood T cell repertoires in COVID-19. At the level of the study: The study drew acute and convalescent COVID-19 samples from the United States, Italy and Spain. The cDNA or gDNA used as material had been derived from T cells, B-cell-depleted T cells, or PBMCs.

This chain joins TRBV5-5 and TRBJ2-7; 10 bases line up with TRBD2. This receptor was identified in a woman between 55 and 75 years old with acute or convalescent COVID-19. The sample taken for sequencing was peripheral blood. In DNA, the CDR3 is TGTGCCAGCAGCCCGGTAGCGGGAGGCCCTCAGCGCGAGCAGTACTTC. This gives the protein CASSPVAGGPQREQYF.